This T cell receptor beta chain emerged from a study of cytomegalovirus exposure and HLA in healthy donors. CDR1 is SGHNT, CDR2 YYREEE, per germline (reference sequence). With 2 bases removed from V and 2 bases from J, the gap between germline ends came to 9 bases. The CDR3 sequence is 14 residues long. The PCR was carried out with 60 Vbeta primers and 13 Jbeta primers. Method: immunoSEQ multiplex PCR; TCRdb's copy keeps in-frame clones and lacks some. In total, the table holds some 110,000 clones. The specimen was PBMCs. The V call is TRBV5-4, the J call TRBJ2-3, with D unclear. The sequence was collected from a man between 35 and 55 years old in good health and CMV-seropositive. CDR3 in amino acids: CASSFALFTDTQYF. CDR3 bases: TGTGCCAGCAGCTTCGCGCTGTTCACAGATACGCAGTATTTT.